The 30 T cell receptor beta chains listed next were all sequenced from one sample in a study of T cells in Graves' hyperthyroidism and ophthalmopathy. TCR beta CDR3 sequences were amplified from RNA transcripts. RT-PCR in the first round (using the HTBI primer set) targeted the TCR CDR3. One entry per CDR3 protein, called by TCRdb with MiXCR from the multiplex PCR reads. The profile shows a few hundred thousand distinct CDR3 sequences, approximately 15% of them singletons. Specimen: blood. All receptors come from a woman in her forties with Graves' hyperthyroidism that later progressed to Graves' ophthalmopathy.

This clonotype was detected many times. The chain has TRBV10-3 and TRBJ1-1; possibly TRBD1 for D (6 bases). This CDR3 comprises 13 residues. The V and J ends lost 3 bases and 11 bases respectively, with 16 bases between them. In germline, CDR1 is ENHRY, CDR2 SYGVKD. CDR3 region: CAISDPDRLGAFF. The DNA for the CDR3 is TGTGCCATCAGTGACCCCGACAGGCTGGGGGCTTTCTTT.

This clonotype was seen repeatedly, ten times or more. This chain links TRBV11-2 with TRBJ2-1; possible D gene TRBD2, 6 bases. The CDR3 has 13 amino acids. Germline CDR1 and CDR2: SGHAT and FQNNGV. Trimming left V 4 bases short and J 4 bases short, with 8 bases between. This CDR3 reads CASSSGTYNEQFF. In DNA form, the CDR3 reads TGTGCCAGCAGCTCCGGGACTTACAATGAGCAGTTCTTC. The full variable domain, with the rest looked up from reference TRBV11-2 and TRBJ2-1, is EAGVAQSPRYKIIEKRQSVAFWCNPISGHATLYWYQQILGQGPKLLIQFQNNGVVDDSQLPKDRFSAERLKGVDSTLKIQPAKLEDSAVYLCASSSGTYNEQFFGPGTRLTVL.

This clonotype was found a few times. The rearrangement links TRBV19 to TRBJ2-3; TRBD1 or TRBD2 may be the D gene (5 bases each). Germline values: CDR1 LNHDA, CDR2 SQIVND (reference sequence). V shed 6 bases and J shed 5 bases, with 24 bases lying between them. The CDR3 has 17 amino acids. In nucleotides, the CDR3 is TGTGCCAGTAGCATGACTTCCGGGACGGGGAGTCAAGATACGCAGTATTTT. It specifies CASSMTSGTGSQDTQYF.

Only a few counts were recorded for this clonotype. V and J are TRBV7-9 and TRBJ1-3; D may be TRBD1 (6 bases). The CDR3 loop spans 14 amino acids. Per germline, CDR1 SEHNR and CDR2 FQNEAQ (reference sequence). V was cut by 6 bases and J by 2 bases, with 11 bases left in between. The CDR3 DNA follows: TGTGCCAGCAGACTTGGGACAACTGGAAACACCATATATTTT. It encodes CASRLGTTGNTIYF.

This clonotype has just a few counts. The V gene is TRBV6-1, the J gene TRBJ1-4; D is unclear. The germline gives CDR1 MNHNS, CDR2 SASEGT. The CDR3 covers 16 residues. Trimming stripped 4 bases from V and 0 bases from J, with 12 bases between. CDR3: CASSGVNSATNEKLFF. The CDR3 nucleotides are TGTGCCAGCAGTGGAGTTAACAGTGCAACTAATGAAAAACTGTTTTTT.

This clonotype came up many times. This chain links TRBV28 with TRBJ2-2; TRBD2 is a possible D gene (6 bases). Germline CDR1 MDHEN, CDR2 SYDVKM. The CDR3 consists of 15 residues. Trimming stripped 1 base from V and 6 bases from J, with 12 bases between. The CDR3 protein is CASSLSIIAAGELFF. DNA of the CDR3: TGTGCCAGCAGTTTATCGATCATAGCGGCCGGGGAGCTGTTTTTT.

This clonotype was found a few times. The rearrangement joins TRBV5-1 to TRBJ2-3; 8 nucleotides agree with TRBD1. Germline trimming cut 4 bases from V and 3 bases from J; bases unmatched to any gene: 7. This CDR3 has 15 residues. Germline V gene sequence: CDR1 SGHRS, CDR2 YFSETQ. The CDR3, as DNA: TGCGCCAGCAGCACGGGACAGGCCGGGACAGATACGCAGTATTTT. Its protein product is CASSTGQAGTDTQYF. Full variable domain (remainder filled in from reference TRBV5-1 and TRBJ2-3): KAGVTQTPRYLIKTRGQQVTLSCSPISGHRSVSWYQQTPGQGLQFLFEYFSETQRNKGNFPGRFSGRQFSNSRSEMNVSTLELGDSALYLCASSTGQAGTDTQYFGPGTRLTVL.

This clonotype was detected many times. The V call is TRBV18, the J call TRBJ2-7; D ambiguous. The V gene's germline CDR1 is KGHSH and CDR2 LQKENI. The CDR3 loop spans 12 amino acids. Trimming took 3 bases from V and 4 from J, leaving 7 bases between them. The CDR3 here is CASSPSQYEQYF. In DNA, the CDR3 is TGTGCCAGCTCACCGAGTCAGTACGAGCAGTACTTC.

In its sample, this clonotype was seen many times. The CDR3 coding sequence is TGTGCCAGCAGCTTAGCGATTAGTTTATCACCCACTGAAGCTTTCTTT. Translated: CASSLAISLSPTEAFF. This chain links TRBV7-9 with TRBJ1-1; D gene ambiguous. V was clipped by 0 bases and J by 4 bases, with 15 bases between them. From germline, CDR1 is SEHNR and CDR2 FQNEAQ (reference sequence). The CDR3 has 16 amino acids.

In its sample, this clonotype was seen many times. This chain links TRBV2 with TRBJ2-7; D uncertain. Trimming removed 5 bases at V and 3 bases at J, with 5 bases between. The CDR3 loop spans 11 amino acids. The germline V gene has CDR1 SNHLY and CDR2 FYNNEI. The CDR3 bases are TGTGCCAGCAGTTTCATCTACGAGCAGTACTTC. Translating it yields CASSFIYEQYF. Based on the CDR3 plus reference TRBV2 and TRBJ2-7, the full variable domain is EPEVTQTPSHQVTQMGQEVILRCVPISNHLYFYWYRQILGQKVEFLVSFYNNEISEKSEIFDDQFSVERPDGSNFTLKIRSTKLEDSAMYFCASSFIYEQYFGPGTRLTVT.

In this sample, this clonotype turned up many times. The CDR3 spells CSAPAGGHYEQYF. The DNA of the CDR3 is TGCAGTGCTCCAGCGGGAGGCCACTACGAGCAGTACTTC. V gene TRBV20-1 combines with J gene TRBJ2-7; 9 bases line up with TRBD2. The germline V gene has CDR1 DFQATT and CDR2 SNEGSKA (reference sequence). The CDR3 totals 13 residues. Trimming at V came to 5 bases and at J to 3 bases, leaving 5 bases not matched to a gene.

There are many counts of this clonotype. CDR3 region: CATSDPAGGELAYEQYF. In DNA form, the CDR3 reads TGTGCCACCAGTGATCCGGCGGGGGGGGAGCTGGCCTACGAGCAGTACTTC. This sequence joins TRBV24-1 and TRBJ2-7, with TRBD2 identical over 9 bases. Trimming removed 3 bases from V and 2 bases from J; junction bases left unmatched: 10. The length of the CDR3 is 17 residues. The germline V gene encodes CDR1 KGHDR and CDR2 SFDVKD.

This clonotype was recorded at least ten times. The CDR3 region has the DNA TGTGCCAGCAGCCTTCGTACCCGGACTAGCTACATCACAGATACGCAGTATTTT. Translating gives CASSLRTRTSYITDTQYF. V usage is TRBV7-2 and J usage is TRBJ2-3, with 8 positions matching TRBD2. J gave up 2 bases and V 5 bases, and 15 bases lay outside the gene matches. CDR1 is SGHTA, CDR2 FQGNSA, per germline. CDR3 length: 18 residues.

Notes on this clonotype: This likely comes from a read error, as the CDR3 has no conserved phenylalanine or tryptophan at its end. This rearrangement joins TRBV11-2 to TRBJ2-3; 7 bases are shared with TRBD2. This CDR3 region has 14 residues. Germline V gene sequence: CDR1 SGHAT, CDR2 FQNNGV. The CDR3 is CANSFGGSTDTQYS. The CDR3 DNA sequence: TGTGCCAACAGCTTCGGGGGGAGCACAGATACGCAGTATTCT.

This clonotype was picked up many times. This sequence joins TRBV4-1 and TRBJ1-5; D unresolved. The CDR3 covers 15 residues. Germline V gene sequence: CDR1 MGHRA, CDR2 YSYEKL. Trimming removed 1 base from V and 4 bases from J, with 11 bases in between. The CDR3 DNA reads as TGCGCCAGCAGCCAAGTGGGTATGGGTAATCAGCCCCAGCATTTT. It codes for CASSQVGMGNQPQHF.

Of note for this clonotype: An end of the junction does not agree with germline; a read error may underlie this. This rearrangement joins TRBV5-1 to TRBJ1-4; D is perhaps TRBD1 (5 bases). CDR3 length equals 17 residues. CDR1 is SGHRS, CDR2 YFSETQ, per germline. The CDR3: CASSLLGDPATNENLSF. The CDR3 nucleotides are TGCGCCAGCAGCCTCCTGGGGGACCCTGCAACTAATGAAAATCTGTCTTTT.

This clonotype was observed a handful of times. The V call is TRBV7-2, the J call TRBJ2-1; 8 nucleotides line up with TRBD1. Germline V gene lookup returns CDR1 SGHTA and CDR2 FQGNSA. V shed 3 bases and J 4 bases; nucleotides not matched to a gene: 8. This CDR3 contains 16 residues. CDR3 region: CASSFFTGGRYNEQFF. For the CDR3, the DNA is TGTGCCAGCAGCTTTTTCACAGGGGGTCGATACAATGAGCAGTTCTTC.

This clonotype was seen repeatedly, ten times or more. The CDR3 nucleotides read TGTGCCTCCCACGGGACTAGCGGGAGTCGAGAGACCCAGTACTTC. Translation gives CASHGTSGSRETQYF. V is TRBV2 and J is TRBJ2-5; TRBD2 aligns across 14 bases. The CDR3 has 15 amino acids. With V trimmed by 11 bases and J by 4 bases, 9 bases remained unmatched. The germline CDR1 and CDR2 sequences are SNHLY and FYNNEI.

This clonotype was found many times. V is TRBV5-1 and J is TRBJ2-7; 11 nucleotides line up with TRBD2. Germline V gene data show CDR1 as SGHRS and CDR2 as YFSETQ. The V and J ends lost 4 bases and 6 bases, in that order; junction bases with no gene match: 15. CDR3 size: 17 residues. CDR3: CASSPNYSGRAPAEQYF. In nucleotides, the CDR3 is TGCGCCAGCAGCCCGAATTATAGCGGGAGGGCCCCCGCCGAGCAGTACTTC.

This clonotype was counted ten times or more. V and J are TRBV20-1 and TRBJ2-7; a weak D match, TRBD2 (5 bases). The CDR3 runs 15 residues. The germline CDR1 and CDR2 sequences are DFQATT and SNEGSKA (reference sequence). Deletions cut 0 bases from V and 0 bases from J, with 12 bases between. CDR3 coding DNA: TGCAGTGCTAGAGATATTAGCGCAGCCTCCTACGAGCAGTACTTC. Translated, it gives CSARDISAASYEQYF.

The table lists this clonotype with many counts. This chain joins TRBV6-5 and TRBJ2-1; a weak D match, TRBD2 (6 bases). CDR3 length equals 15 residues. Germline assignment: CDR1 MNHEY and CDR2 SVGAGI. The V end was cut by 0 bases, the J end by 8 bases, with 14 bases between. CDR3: CASSYSHQASDEQFF. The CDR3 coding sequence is TGTGCCAGCAGTTACTCGCATCAGGCTAGCGATGAGCAGTTCTTC.

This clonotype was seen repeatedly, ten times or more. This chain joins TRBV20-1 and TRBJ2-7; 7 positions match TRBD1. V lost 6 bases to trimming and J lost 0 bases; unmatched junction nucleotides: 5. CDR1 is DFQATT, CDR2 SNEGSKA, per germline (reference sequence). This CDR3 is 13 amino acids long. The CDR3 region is CSASGQFSYEQYF. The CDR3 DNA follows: TGCAGTGCCTCGGGACAGTTCTCCTACGAGCAGTACTTC.

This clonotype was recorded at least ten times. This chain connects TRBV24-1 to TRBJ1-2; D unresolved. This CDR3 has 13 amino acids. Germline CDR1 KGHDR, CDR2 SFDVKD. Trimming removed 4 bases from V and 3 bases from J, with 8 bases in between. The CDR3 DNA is TGTGCCACCAGTGAAAACACTCACTATGGCTACACCTTC. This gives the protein CATSENTHYGYTF.

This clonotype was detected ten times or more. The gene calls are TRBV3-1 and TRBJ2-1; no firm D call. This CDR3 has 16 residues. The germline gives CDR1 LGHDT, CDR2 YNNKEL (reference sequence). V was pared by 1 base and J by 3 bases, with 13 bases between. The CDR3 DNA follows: TGTGCCAGCAGCCAAGGGTTCGGAGTCTTCTACAATGAGCAGTTCTTC. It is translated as CASSQGFGVFYNEQFF.

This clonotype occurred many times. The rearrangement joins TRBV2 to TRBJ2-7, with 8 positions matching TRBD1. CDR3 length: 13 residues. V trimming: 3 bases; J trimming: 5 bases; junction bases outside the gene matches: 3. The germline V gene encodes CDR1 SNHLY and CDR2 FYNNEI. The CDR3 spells CASSERQGNEQYF. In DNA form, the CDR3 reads TGTGCCAGCAGTGAGAGACAGGGGAACGAGCAGTACTTC.

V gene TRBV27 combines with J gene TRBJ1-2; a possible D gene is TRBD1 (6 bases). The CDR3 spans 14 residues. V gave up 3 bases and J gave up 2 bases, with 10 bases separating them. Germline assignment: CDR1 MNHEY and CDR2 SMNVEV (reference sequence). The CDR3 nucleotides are TGTGCCAGCAGTTTCCGGGGGGCCAACTATGGCTACACCTTC. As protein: CASSFRGANYGYTF.

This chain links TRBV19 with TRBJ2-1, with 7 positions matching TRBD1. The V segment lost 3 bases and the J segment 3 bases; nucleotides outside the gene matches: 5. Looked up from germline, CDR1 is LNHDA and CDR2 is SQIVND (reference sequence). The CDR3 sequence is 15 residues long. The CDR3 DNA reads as TGTGCCAGTAGTATTACCGGGACAGACTACAATGAGCAGTTCTTC. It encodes CASSITGTDYNEQFF. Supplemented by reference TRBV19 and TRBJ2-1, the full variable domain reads DGGITQSPKYLFRKEGQNVTLSCEQNLNHDAMYWYRQDPGQGLRLIYYSQIVNDFQKGDIAEGYSVSREKKESFPLTVTSAQKNPTAFYLCASSITGTDYNEQFFGPGTRLTVL.

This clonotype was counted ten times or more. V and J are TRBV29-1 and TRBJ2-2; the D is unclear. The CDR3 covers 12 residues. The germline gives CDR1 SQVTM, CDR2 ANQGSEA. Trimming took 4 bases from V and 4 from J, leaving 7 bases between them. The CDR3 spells CSVVPGTGELFF. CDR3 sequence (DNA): TGCAGCGTTGTCCCGGGCACCGGGGAGCTGTTTTTT.

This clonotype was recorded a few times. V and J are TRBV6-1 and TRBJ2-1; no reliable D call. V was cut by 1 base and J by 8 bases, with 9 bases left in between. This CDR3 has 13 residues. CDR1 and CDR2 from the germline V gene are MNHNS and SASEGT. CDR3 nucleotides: TGTGCCAGCAGTGAAGATTCATGGGATGAGCAGTTCTTC. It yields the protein CASSEDSWDEQFF.

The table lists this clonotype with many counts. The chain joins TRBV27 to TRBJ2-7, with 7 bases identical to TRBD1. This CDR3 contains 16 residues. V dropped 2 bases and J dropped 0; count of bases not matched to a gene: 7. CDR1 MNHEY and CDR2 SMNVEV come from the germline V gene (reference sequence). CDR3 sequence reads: CASSLTGQTFSYEQYF. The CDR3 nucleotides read TGTGCCAGCAGTTTAACGGGACAGACTTTCTCCTACGAGCAGTACTTC.